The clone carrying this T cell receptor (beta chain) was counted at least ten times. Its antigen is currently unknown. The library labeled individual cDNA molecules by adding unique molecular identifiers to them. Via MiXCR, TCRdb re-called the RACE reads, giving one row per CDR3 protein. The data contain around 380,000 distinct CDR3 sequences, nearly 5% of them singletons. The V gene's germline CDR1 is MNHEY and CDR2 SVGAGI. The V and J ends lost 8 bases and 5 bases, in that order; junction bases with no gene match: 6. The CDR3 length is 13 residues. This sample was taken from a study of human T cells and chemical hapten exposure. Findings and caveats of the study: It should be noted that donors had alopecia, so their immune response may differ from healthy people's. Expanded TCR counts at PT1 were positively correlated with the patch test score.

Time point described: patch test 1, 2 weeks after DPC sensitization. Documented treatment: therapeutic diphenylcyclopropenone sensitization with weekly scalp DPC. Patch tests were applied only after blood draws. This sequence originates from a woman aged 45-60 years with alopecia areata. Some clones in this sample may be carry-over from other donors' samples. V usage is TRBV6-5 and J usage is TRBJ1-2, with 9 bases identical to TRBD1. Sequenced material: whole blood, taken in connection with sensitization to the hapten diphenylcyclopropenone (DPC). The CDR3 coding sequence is TGTGCCAGCTGGGACAGGGAAAGTTATGGCTACACCTTC. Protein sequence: CASWDRESYGYTF.